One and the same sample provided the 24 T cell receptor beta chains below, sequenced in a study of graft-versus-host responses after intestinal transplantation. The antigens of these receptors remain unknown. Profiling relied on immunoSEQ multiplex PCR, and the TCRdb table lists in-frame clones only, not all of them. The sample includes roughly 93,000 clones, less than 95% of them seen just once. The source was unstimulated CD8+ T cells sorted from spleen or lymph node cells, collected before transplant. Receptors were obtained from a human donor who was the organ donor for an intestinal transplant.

The CDR3, as DNA: TGCGCCAGCAAAGGCAGGGGGAACTATGGCTACACCTTC. This gives the protein CASKGRGNYGYTF. The gene calls are TRBV23-1 and TRBJ1-2, with 7 bases aligning to TRBD1. TRBV23-1 is an open reading frame whose function is uncertain. This CDR3 contains 13 residues. After removal of 7 bases from V and 2 bases from J, the junction contained 4 bases not matched to a gene.

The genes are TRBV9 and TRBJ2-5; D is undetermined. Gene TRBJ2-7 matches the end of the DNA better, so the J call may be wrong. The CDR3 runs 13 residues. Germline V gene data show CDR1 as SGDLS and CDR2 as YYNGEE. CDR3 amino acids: CASSVDEVHEQYF. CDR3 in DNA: TGTGCCAGCAGCGTGGATGAGGTCCACGAGCAGTACTTC.

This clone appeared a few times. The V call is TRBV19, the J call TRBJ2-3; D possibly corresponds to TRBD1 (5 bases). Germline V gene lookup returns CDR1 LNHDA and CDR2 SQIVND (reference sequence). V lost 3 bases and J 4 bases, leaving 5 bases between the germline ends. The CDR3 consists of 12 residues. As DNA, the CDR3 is TGTGCCAGTAGTATCAGGGCAGATACGCAGTATTTT. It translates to CASSIRADTQYF.

The CDR3 spells CASSLSFSYEQYF. Written as DNA, the CDR3 is TGTGCCAGCAGCTTAAGCTTCTCCTACGAGCAGTACTTC. The chain employs TRBV11-2 and TRBJ2-7; no clear D gene. This CDR3 comprises 13 residues. Germline V gene data show CDR1 as SGHAT and CDR2 as FQNNGV. The germline V and J ends were trimmed by 2 bases and 0 bases, with 5 bases remaining between them.

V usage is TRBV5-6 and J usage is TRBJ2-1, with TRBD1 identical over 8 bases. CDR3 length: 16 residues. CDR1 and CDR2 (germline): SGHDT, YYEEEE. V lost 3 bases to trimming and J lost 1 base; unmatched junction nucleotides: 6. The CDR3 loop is CASSWGTGGSYNEQFF. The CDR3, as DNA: TGTGCCAGCAGCTGGGGGACAGGAGGTTCCTACAATGAGCAGTTCTTC.

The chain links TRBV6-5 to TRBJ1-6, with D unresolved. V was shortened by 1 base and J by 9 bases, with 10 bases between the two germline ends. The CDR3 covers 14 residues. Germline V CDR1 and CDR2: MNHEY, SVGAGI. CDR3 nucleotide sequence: TGTGCCAGCAGTTACTTGCAGGTGGTTTCACCCCTCCACTTT. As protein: CASSYLQVVSPLHF.

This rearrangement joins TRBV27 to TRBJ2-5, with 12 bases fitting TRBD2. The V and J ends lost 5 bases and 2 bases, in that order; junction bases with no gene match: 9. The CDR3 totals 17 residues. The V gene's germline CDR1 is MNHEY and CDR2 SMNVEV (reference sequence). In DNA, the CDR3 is TGTGCCAGCAGTCGGACTAGCGGGGTCTATCGGCAAGAGACCCAGTACTTC. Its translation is CASSRTSGVYRQETQYF.

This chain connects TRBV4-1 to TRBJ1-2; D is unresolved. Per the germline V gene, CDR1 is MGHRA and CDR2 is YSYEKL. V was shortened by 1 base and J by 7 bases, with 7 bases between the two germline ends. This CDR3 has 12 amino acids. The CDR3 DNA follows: TGCGCCAGCAGCCAAGGAAACGGTGGCTACACCTTC. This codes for CASSQGNGGYTF.

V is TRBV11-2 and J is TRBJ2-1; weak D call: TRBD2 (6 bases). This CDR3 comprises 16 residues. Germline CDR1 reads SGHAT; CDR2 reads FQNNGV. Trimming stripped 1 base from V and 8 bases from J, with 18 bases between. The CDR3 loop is CASSLVAGRLSDEQFF. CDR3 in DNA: TGTGCCAGCAGCTTAGTCGCGGGACGACTTTCCGATGAGCAGTTCTTC. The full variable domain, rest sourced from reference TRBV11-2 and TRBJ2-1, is EAGVAQSPRYKIIEKRQSVAFWCNPISGHATLYWYQQILGQGPKLLIQFQNNGVVDDSQLPKDRFSAERLKGVDSTLKIQPAKLEDSAVYLCASSLVAGRLSDEQFFGPGTRLTVL.

The DNA of the CDR3 is TGTGCCAGCAAACCTGACGGGGGAAATTCACCCCTCCACTTT. It translates to CASKPDGGNSPLHF. The V call is TRBV27, the J call TRBJ1-6; maybe TRBD1 (5 bases). V lost 7 bases and J lost 7, with 14 bases in between. Per the germline V gene, CDR1 is MNHEY and CDR2 is SMNVEV (reference sequence). The CDR3 consists of 14 residues.

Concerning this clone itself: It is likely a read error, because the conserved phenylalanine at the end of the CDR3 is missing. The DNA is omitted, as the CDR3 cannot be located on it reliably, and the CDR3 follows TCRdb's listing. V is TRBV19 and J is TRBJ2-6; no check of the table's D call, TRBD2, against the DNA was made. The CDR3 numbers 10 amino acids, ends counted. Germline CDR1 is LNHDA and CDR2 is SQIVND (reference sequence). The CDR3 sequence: CASSIVPPLR.

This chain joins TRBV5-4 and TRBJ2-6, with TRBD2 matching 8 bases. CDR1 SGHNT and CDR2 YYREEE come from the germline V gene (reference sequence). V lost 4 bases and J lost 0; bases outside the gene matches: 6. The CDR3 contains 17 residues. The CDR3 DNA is TGTGCCAGCAGCCGGGAGGGGTCGAGCTCTGGGGCCAACGTCCTGACTTTC. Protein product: CASSREGSSSGANVLTF.

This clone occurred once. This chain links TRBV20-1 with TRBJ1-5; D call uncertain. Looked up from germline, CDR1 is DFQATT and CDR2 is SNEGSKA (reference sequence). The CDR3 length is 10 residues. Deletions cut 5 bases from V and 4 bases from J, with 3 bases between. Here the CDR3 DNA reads TGCAGTGCTCCGAATCAGCCCCAGCATTTT. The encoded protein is CSAPNQPQHF.

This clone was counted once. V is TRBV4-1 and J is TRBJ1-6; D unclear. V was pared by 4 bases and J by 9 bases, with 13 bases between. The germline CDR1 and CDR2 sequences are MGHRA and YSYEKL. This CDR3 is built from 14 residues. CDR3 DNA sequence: TGCGCCAGCAGCCCCCGATCGCCCGGTTCACCCCTCCACTTT. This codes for CASSPRSPGSPLHF.

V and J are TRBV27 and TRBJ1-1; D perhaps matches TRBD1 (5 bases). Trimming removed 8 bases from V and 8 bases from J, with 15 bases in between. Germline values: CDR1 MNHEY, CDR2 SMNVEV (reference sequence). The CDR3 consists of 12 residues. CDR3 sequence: CASRPHGAEAFF. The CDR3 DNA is TGTGCCAGCCGCCCACATGGGGCGGAAGCTTTCTTT.

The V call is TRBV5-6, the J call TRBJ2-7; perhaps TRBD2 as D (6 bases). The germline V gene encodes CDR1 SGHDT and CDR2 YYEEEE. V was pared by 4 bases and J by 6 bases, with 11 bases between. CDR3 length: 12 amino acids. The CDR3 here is CASSLRDFEQYF. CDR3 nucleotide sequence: TGTGCCAGCAGCCTGCGGGATTTCGAGCAGTACTTC.

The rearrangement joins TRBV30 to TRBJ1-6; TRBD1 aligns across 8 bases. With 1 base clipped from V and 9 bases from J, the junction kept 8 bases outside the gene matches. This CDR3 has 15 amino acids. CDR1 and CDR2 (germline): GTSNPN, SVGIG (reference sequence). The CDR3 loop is CAWSGDQGASSPLHF. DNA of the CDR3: TGTGCCTGGAGTGGAGACCAGGGGGCCAGTTCACCCCTCCACTTT.

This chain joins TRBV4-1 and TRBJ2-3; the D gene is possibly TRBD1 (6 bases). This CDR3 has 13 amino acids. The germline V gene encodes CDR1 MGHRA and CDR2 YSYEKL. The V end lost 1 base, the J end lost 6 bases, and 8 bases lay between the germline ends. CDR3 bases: TGCGCCAGCAGCCAAGGGGGGCCCGATACGCAGTATTTT. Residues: CASSQGGPDTQYF.

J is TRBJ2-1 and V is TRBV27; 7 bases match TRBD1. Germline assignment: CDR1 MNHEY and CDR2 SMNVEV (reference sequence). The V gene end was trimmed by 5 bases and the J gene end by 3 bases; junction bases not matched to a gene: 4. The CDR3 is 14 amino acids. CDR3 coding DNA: TGTGCCAGCAGTAAGTCAGGGGGCTACAATGAGCAGTTCTTC. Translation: CASSKSGGYNEQFF.

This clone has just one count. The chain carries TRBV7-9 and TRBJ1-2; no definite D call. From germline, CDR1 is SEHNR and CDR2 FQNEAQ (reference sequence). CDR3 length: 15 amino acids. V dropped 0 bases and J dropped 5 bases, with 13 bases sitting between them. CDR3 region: CASSLAGREPYGYTF. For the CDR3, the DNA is TGTGCCAGCAGCTTAGCTGGGCGGGAGCCTTATGGCTACACCTTC.

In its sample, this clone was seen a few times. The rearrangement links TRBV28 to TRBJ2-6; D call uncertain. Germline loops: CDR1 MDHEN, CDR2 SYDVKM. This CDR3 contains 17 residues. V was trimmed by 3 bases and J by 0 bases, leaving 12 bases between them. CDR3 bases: TGTGCCAGCAGTTTCCCCACAGAAAACTCTGGGGCCAACGTCCTGACTTTC. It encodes CASSFPTENSGANVLTF.

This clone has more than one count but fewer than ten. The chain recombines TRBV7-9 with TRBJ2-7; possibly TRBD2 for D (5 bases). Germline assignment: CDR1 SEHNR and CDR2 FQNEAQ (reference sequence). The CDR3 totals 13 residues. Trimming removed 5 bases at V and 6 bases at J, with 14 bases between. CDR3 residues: CASSRAGSVEQYF. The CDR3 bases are TGTGCCAGCAGCCGCGCGGGTTCAGTCGAGCAGTACTTC.

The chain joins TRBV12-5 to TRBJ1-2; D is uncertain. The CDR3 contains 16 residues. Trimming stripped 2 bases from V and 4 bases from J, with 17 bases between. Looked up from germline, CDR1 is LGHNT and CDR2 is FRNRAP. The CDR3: CASGLSADILFYGYTF. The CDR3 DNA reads TGTGCTAGTGGTTTGTCGGCCGACATCTTGTTCTATGGCTACACCTTC.

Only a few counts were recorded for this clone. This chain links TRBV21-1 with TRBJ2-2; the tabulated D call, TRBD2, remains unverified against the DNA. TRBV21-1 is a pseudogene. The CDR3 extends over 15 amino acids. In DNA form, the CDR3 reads TGTGCCAGCAGCCCCCGGTTTTACAGCGCGGGGCTGGTGGTTTTT. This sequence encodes CASSPRFYSAGLVVF.